This T cell receptor (beta chain) derives from a study of T cells in Graves' hyperthyroidism and ophthalmopathy. Study findings and constraints: Most clonotypes that expanded in the thyroid above 0.001 also showed up in blood. Model-based prediction identified ophthalmopathy a median around seven months prior to its onset.

Germline CDR1 is SGHDN and CDR2 is FVKESK. The junction had 4 bases not matched to a gene; V was cut back by 1 base and J by 2 bases. The CDR3 length is 16 residues. About this clonotype: What it binds is not known.

What was amplified from RNA transcripts were TCR beta CDR3 regions. HTBI primers were the set used in a first-round RT-PCR of the TCR CDR3. TCRdb recomputed calls from the multiplex PCR reads with MiXCR, one row per CDR3 protein. The table includes approximately 560,000 distinct CDR3 sequences, about 43% detected once. The chain links TRBV14 to TRBJ2-2; 7 bases match TRBD1. The sequenced material came from peripheral blood or thyroid tissue (not recorded which). This TCR was recovered from a woman in her late teens or twenties with Graves' hyperthyroidism. The CDR3 sequence is CASSQAGQVNTGELFF. CDR3 nucleotide sequence: TGTGCCAGCAGCCAAGCTGGACAGGTCAACACCGGGGAGCTGTTTTTT.